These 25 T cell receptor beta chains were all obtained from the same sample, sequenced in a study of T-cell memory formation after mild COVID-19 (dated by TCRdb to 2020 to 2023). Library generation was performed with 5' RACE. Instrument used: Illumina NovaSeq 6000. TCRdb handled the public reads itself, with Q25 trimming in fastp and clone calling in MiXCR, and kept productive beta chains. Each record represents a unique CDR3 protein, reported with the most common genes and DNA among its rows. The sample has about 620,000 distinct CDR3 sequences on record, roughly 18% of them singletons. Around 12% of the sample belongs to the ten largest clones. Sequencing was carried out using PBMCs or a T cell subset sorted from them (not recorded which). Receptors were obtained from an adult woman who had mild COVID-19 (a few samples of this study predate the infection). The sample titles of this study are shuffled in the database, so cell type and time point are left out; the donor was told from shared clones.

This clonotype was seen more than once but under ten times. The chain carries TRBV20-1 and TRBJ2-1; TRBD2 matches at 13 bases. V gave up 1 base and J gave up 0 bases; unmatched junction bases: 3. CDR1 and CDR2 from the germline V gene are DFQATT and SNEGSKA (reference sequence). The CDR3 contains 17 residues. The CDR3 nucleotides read TGCAGTGCTAGAGTGAGGACTAGCGGGAGCTCCTACAATGAGCAGTTCTTC. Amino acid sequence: CSARVRTSGSSYNEQFF.

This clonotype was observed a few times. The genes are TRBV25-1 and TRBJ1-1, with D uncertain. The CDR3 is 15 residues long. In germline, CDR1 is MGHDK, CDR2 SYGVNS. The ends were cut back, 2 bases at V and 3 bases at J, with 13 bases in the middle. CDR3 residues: CASSENTLRDTEAFF. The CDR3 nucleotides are TGTGCCAGCAGTGAAAACACGTTAAGGGACACTGAAGCTTTCTTT. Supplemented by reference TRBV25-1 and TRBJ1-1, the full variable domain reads EADIYQTPRYLVIGTGKKITLECSQTMGHDKMYWYQQDPGMELHLIHYSYGVNSTEKGDLSSESTVSRIRTEHFPLTLESARPSHTSQYLCASSENTLRDTEAFFGQGTRLTVV.

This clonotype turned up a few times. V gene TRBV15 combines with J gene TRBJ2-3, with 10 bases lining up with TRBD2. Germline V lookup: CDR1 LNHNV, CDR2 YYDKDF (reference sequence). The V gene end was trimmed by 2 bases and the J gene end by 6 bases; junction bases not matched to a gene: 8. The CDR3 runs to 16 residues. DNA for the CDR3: TGTGCCACCAGCAGACTAGCGGGAGTGATAGAGGATACGCAGTATTTT. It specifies CATSRLAGVIEDTQYF.

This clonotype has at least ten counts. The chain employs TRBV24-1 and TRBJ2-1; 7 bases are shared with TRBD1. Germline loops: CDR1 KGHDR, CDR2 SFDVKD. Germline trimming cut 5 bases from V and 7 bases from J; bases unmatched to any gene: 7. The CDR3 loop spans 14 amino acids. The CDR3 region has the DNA TGTGCCACCAGTGGTCGAAGGGGGCTAAATGAGCAGTTCTTC. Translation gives CATSGRRGLNEQFF.

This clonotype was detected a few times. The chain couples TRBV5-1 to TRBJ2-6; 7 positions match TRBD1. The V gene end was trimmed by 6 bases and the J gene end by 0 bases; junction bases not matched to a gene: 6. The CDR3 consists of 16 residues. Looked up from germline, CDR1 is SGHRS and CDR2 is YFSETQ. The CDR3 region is CASTKGQFSGANVLTF. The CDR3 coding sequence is TGCGCCAGCACCAAGGGACAGTTCTCTGGGGCCAACGTCCTGACTTTC.

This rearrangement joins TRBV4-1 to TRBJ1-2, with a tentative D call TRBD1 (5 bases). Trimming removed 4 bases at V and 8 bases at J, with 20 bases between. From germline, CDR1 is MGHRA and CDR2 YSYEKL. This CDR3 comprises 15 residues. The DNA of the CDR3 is TGCGCCAGCAGCCCTAGTCCGACAGTTACCGACGGCTACACCTTC. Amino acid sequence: CASSPSPTVTDGYTF.

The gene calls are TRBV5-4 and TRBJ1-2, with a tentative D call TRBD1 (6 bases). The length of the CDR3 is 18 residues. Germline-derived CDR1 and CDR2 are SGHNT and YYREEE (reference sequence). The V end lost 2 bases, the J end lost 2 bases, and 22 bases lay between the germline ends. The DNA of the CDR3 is TGTGCCAGCAGCTTTGGCGGGCCAGGGGTCCAGATAAACTATGGCTACACCTTC. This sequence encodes CASSFGGPGVQINYGYTF.

This CDR3 is CASTRTEGIQPQHF. The CDR3 region has the DNA TGTGCCAGCACCCGAACTGAGGGAATTCAGCCCCAGCATTTT. This chain links TRBV6-2 or TRBV6-3 with TRBJ1-5; D uncertain. The V end lost 7 bases, the J end lost 6 bases, and 16 bases lay between the germline ends. CDR3 size: 14 residues. From germline, CDR1 is MNHEY and CDR2 SVGEGT.

For the CDR3, the DNA is TGTGCCAGCAGCTTAGCCGGGAGAAGTGAGACCCAGTACTTC. It yields the protein CASSLAGRSETQYF. The rearrangement uses TRBV7-2 and TRBJ2-5; D perhaps matches TRBD2 (6 bases). This CDR3 contains 14 residues. Germline-derived CDR1 and CDR2 are SGHTA and FQGNSA. V was pared by 0 bases and J by 5 bases, with 10 bases between. The variable domain in full, with the rest retrieved from reference TRBV7-2 and TRBJ2-5, is GAGVSQSPSNKVTEKGKDVELRCDPISGHTALYWYRQSLGQGLEFLIYFQGNSAPDKSGLPSDRFSAERTGGSVSTLTIQRTQQEDSAVYLCASSLAGRSETQYFGPGTRLLVL.

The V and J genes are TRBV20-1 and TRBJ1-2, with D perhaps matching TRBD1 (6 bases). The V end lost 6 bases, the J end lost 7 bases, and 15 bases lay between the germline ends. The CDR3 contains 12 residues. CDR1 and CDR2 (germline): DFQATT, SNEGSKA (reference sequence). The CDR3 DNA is TGCAGTGCAACCCGACAGGTTGCTGGCTACACCTTC. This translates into CSATRQVAGYTF.

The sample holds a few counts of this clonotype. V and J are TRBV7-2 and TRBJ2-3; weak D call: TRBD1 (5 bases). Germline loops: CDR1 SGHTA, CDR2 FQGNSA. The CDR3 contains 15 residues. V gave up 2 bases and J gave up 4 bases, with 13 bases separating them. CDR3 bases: TGTGCCAGCAGCTTACGCAGGGATCGGGCAGATACGCAGTATTTT. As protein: CASSLRRDRADTQYF.

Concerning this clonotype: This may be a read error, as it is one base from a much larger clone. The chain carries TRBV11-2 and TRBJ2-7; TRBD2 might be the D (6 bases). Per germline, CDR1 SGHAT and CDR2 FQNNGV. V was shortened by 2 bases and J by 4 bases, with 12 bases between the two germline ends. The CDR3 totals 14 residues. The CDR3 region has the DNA TGTGCCAGCAGCTTAAACGGCGGGATGTACGAGCAGTACTTC. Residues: CASSLNGGMYEQYF.

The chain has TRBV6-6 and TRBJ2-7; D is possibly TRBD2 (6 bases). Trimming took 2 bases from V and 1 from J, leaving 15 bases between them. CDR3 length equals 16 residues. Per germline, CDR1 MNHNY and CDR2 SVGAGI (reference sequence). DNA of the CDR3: TGTGCCAGCAGTTACGGGTTAGCGGACACATCCTACGAGCAGTACTTC. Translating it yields CASSYGLADTSYEQYF.

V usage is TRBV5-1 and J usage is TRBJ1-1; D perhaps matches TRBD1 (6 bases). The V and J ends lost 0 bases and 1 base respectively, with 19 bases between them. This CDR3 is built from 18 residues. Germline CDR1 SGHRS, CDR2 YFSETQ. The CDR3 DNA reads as TGCGCCAGCAGCTTGGCGATCACATACAGGGCATCGAACACTGAAGCTTTCTTT. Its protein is CASSLAITYRASNTEAFF.

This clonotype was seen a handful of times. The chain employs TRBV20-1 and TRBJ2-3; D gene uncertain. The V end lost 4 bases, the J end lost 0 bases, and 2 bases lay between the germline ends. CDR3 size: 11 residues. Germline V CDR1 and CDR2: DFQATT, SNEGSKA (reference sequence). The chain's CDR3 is CSATSTDTQYF. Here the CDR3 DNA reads TGCAGTGCTACTAGCACAGATACGCAGTATTTT.

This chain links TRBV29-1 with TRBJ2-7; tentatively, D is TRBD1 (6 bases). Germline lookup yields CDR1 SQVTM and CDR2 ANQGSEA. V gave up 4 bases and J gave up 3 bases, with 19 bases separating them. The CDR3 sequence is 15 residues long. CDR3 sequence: CSVVGQTGTSYEQYF. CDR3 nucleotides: TGCAGCGTTGTGGGCCAGACAGGCACGAGCTACGAGCAGTACTTC.

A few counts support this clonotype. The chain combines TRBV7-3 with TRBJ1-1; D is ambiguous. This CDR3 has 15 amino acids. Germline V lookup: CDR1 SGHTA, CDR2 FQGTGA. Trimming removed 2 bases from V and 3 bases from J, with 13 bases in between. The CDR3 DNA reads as TGTGCCAGCAGCTTACAGCGGGTTTGGCACACTGAAGCTTTCTTT. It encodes CASSLQRVWHTEAFF.

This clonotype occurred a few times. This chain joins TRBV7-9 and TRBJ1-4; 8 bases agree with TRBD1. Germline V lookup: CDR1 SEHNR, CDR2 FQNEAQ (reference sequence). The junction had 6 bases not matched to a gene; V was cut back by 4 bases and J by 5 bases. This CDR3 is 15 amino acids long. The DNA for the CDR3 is TGTGCCAGCAGCTCCCGGACAGGGAAGAATGAAAAACTGTTTTTT. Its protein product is CASSSRTGKNEKLFF.

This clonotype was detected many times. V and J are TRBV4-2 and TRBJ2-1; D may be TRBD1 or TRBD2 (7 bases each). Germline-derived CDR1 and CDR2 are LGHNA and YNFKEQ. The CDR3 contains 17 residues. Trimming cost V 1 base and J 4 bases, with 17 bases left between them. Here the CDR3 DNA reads TGTGCCAGCAGCCAAGTAAGGCGACAGGGAGGGTACAATGAGCAGTTCTTC. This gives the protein CASSQVRRQGGYNEQFF.

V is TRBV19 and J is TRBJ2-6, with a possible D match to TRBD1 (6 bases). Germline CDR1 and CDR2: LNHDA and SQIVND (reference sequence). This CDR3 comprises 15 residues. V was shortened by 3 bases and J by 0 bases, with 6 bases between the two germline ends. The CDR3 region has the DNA TGTGCCAGTAGTATCAGGGGCTCTGGGGCCAACGTCCTGACTTTC. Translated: CASSIRGSGANVLTF.

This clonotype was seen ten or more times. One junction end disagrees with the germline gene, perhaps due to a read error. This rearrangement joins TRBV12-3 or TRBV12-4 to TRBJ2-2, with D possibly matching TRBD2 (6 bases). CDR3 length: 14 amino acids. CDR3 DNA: TGTGCCAGCAGTTGGGGACTTTTTCCCGGGAAGCTGTTTTTT. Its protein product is CASSWGLFPGKLFF.

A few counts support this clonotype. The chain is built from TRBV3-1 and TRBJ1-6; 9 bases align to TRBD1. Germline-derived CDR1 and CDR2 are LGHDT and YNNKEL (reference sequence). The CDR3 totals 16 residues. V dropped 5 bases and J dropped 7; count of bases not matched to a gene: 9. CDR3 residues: CASSFGQGTMNSPLHF. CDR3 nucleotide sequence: TGTGCCAGCAGCTTCGGACAGGGGACTATGAATTCACCCCTCCACTTT.

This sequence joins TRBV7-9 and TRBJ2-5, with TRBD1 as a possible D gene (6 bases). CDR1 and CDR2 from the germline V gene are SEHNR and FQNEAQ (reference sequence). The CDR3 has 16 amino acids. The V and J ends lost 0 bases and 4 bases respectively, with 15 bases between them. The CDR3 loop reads CASSLAGATGGETQYF. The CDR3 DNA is TGTGCCAGCAGCTTAGCGGGGGCCACGGGTGGAGAGACCCAGTACTTC.

The CDR3 DNA is TGTGCCAGCAGTAGCCGGGACCCCCGAATATACACCGGGGAGCTGTTTTTT. Its protein product is CASSSRDPRIYTGELFF. The chain uses TRBV12-3 or TRBV12-4 and TRBJ2-2; D possibly matches TRBD1 or TRBD2 (5 bases each). The CDR3 runs 17 residues. Trimming left V 5 bases short and J 3 bases short, with 19 bases between.

This chain's CDR3 is CASSIGGFGNQPQHF. CDR3 bases: TGTGCCAGTAGTATAGGAGGGTTTGGCAATCAGCCCCAGCATTTT. The rearrangement uses TRBV19 and TRBJ1-5; D not certain. The V and J ends lost 1 base and 2 bases respectively, with 9 bases between them. CDR3 length: 15 amino acids. CDR1 and CDR2 (germline): LNHDA, SQIVND (reference sequence).